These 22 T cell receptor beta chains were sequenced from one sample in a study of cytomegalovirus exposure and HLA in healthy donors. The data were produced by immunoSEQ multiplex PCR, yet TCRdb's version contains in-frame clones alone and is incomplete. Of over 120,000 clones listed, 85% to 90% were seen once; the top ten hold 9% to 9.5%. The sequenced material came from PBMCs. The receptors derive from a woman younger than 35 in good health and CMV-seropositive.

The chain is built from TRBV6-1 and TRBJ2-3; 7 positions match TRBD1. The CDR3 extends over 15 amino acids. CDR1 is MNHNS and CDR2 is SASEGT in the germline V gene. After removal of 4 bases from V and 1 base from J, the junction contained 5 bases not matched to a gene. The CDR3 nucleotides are TGTGCCAGCAGTGGAGGGGGCCGGGGCACAGATACGCAGTATTTT. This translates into CASSGGGRGTDTQYF.

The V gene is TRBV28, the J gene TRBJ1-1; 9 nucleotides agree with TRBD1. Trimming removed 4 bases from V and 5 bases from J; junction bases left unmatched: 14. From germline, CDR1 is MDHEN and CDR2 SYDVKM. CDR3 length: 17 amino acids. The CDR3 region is CASSSSILRTGVTEAFF. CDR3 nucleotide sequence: TGTGCCAGCAGTTCATCAATACTTCGGACAGGGGTTACTGAAGCTTTCTTT.

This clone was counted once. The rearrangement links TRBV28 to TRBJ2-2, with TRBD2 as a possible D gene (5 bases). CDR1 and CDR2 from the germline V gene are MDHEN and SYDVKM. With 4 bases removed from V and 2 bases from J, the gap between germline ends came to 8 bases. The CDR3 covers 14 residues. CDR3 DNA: TGTGCCAGCAGTTCGAGACTAAACACCGGGGAGCTGTTTTTT. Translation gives CASSSRLNTGELFF.

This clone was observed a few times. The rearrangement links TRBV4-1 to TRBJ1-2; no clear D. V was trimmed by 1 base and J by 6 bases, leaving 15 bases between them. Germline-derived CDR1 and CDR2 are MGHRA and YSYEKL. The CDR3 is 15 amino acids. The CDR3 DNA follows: TGCGCCAGCAGCCAAGTTAGTGGGAGGGATAATGGCTACACCTTC. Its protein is CASSQVSGRDNGYTF.

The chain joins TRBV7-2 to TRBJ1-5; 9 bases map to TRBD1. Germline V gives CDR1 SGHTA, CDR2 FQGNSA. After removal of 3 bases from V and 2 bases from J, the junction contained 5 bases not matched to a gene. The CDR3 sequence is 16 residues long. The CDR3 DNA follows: TGTGCCAGCAGCTTGGGGACAGGGACCGGCAATCAGCCCCAGCATTTT. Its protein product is CASSLGTGTGNQPQHF.

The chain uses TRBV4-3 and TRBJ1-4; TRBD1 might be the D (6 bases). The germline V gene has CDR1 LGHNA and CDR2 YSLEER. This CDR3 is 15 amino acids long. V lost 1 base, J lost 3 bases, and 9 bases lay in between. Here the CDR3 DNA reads TGCGCCAGCAGCCAAGCACAGGGACCTAATGAAAAACTGTTTTTT. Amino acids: CASSQAQGPNEKLFF.

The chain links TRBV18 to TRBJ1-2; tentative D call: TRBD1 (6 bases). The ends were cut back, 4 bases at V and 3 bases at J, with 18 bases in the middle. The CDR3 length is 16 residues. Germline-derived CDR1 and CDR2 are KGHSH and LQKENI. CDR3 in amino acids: CASSLMTQGRDYGYTF. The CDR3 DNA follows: TGTGCCAGCTCACTCATGACACAGGGCCGGGACTATGGCTACACCTTC.

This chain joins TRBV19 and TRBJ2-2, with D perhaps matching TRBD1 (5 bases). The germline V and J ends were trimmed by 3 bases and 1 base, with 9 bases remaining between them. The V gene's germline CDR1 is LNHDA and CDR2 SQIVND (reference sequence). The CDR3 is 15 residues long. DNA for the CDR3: TGTGCCAGTAGTATTACCACAGGGAACACCGGGGAGCTGTTTTTT. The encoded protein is CASSITTGNTGELFF.

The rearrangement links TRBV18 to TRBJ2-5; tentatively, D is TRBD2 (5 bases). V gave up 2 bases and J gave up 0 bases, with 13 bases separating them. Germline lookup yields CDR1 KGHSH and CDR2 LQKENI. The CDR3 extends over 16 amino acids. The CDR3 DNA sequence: TGTGCCAGCTCACCATGGGCGGGCGTACACCAAGAGACCCAGTACTTC. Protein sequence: CASSPWAGVHQETQYF.

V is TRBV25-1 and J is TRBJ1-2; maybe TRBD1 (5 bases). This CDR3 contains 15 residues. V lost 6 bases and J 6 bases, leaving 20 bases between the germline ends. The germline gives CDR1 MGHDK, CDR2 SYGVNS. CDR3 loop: CASSPPDGGKDGYTF. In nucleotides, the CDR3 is TGTGCCAGCAGCCCCCCAGATGGGGGGAAAGATGGCTACACCTTC.

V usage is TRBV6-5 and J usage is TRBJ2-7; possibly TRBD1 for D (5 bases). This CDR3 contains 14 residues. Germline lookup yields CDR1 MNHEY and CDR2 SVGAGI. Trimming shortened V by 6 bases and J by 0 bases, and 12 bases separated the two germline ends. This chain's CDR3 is CASSPLGPSYEQYF. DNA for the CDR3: TGTGCCAGCAGCCCCTTGGGGCCCTCCTACGAGCAGTACTTC.

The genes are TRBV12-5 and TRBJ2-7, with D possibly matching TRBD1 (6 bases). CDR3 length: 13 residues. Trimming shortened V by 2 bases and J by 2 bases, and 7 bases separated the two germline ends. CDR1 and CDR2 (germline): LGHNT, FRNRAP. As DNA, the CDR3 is TGTGCTAGTGGTTTGTCAGGGGCCTACGAGCAGTACTTC. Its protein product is CASGLSGAYEQYF.

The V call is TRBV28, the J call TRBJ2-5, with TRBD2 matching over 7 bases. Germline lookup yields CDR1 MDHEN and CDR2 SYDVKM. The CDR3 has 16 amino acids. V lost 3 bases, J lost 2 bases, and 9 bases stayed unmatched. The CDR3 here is CASSLASGFVQETQYF. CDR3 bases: TGTGCCAGCAGTTTGGCTAGCGGCTTCGTACAAGAGACCCAGTACTTC.

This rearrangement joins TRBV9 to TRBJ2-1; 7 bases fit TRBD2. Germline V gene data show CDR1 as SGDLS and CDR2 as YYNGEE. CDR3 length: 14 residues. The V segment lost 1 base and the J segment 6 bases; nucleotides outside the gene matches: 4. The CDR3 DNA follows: TGTGCCAGCAGCGTAAGACTAGCAGGCAATGAGCAGTTCTTC. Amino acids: CASSVRLAGNEQFF. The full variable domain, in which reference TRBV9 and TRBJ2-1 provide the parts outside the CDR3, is DSGVTQTPKHLITATGQRVTLRCSPRSGDLSVYWYQQSLDQGLQFLIQYYNGEERAKGNILERFSAQQFPDLHSELNLSSLELGDSALYFCASSVRLAGNEQFFGPGTRLTVL.

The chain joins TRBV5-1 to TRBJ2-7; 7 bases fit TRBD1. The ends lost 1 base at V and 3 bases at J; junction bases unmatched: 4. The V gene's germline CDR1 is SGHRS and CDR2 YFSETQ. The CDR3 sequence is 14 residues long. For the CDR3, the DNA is TGCGCCAGCAGCTTGAAGGGGGCTGGCTACGAGCAGTACTTC. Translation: CASSLKGAGYEQYF.

The CDR3 spells CASSTKGANTF. The CDR3 bases are TGTGCCAGCAGTACTAAAGGGGCTAACACCTTC. The chain joins TRBV6-6 to TRBJ1-2; tentatively, D is TRBD1 (5 bases). Germline V gives CDR1 MNHNY, CDR2 SVGAGI (reference sequence). Trimming removed 5 bases at V and 12 bases at J, with 13 bases between. This CDR3 spans 11 amino acids.

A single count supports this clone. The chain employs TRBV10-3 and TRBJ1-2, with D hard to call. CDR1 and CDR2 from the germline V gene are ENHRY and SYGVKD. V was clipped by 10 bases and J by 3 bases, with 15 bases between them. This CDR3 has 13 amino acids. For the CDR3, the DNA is TGTGCCACTAGACTAGGGAAAGACTATGGCTACACCTTC. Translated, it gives CATRLGKDYGYTF.

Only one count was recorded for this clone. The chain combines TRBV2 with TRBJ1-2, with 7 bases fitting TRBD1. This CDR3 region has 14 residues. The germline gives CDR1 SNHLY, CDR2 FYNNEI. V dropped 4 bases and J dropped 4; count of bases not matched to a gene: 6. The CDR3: CASSARDSSYGYTF. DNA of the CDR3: TGTGCCAGCAGTGCTAGGGACAGTTCCTATGGCTACACCTTC.

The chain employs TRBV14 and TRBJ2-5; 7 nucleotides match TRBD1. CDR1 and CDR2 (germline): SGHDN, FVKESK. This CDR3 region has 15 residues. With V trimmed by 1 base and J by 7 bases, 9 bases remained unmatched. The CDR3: CASSQVRTGAVTQYF. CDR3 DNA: TGTGCCAGCAGCCAAGTTCGCACAGGGGCGGTGACCCAGTACTTC.

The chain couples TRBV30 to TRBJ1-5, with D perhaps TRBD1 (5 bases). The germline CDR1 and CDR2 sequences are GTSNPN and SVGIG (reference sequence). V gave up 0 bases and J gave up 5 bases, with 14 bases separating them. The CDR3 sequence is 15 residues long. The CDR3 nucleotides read TGTGCCTGGAGTGTAGGCATCACGGGGGATCAGCCCCAGCATTTT. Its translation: CAWSVGITGDQPQHF.

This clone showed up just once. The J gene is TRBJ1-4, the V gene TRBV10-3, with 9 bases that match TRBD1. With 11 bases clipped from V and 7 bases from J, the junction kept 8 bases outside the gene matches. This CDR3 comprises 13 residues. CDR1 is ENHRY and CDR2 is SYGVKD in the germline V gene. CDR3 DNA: TGTGCCGCTTCCGGGACAGGGCCTGAAAAACTGTTTTTT. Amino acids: CAASGTGPEKLFF.

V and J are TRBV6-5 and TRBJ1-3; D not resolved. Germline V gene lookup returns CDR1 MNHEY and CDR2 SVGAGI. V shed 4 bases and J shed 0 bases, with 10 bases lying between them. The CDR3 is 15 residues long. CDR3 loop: CASSSTAYSGNTIYF. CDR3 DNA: TGTGCCAGCAGTTCCACAGCCTACTCTGGAAACACCATATATTTT.